The entry below gives a single TCR beta chain sequence along with its context. The sample belongs to a study of CD8 T cells in Susac syndrome. RNA was extracted with the RNeasy kit, and a quantity of roughly 0.5 to 1 ug was reverse transcribed using random hexamers. TCRdb recomputed calls from the immunoSEQ multiplex PCR reads with MiXCR, one row per CDR3 protein. The repertoire holds more than 95,000 distinct CDR3 sequences, 80% to 95% seen once, with roughly 0.32% in the top ten. The sequence derives from a human donor with multiple sclerosis. What was sequenced was CD8+ T cells from PBMCs.

CDR3 protein: CARTTSGKSTDTQYF. In nucleotides, the CDR3 is TGTGCCAGGACGACTAGCGGAAAATCCACAGATACGCAGTATTTT. The gene calls are TRBV2 and TRBJ2-3, with TRBD2 matching over 9 bases. The CDR3 consists of 15 residues. V was pared by 9 bases and J by 2 bases, with 9 bases of the junction left unmatched. Germline CDR1 and CDR2: SNHLY and FYNNEI.